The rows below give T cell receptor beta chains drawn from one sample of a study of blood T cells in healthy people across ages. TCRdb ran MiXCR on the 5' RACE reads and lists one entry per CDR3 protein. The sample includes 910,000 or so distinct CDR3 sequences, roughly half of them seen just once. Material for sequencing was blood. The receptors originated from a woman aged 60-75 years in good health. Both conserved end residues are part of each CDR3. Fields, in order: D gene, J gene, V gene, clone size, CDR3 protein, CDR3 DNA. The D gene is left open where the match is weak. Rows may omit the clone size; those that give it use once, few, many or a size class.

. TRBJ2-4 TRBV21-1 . CASSWGATGGFLAKNIQYF TGTGCCAGCAGCTGGGGGGCAACCGGAGGTTTCCTAGCCAAAAACATTCAGTACTTC
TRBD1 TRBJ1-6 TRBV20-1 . CSAKGTGNSPLHF TGCAGTGCTAAAGGGACAGGGAATTCACCCCTCCACTTT
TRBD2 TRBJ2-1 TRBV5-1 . CASSPGTSMHEQFF TGCGCCAGCAGCCCCGGGACTAGCATGCATGAGCAGTTCTTC
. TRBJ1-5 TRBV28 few CASSLRGGQPQHF TGTGCCAGCAGTTTGAGGGGTGGCCAGCCCCAGCATTTT
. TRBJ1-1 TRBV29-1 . CSAATGLNTEAFF TGCAGCGCTGCGACAGGACTGAACACTGAAGCTTTCTTT
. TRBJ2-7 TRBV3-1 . CASGPGRPPTTYEQYF TGTGCCAGCGGGCCAGGGCGCCCCCCCACTACCTACGAGCAGTACTTC
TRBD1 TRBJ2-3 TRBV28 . CASRHGQGGDTQYF TGTGCCAGCAGACACGGACAGGGGGGAGATACGCAGTATTTT
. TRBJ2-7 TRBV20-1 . CSARDPGSIKSHTRYEQYF TGCAGTGCTAGAGACCCGGGATCAATCAAATCTCATACGCGATACGAGCAGTACTTC
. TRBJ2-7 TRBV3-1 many CASSWTRRTYEQYF TGTGCCAGCAGCTGGACTCGGAGGACCTACGAGCAGTACTTC
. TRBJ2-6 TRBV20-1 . CSARGATSGANVLTF TGCAGTGCTAGAGGGGCGACCTCTGGGGCCAACGTCCTGACTTTC
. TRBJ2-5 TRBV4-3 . CASSQLASQETQYF TGCGCCAGCAGCCAATTGGCTAGTCAAGAGACCCAGTACTTC
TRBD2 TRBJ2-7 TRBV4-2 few CASSQFSRTSEQYF TGTGCCAGCAGCCAATTCAGCCGGACTAGCGAGCAGTACTTC
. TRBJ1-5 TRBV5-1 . CASSSGTSNQPQHF TGCGCCAGCAGCTCCGGGACCAGCAATCAGCCCCAGCATTTT
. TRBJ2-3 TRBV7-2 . CASSGRRAGESQYF TGTGCCAGCAGCGGACGGCGGGCCGGTGAGTCGCAGTATTTT
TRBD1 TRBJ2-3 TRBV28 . CASSPPGTGTDTQYF TGTGCCAGCAGTCCCCCCGGGACAGGCACAGATACGCAGTATTTT
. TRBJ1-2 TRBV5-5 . CASSSGGGSGYGYTF TGTGCCAGCAGCTCTGGAGGGGGGAGCGGCTATGGCTACACCTTC
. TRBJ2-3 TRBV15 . CATSRDPGDYTDTQYF TGTGCCACCAGCAGAGACCCGGGAGACTACACAGATACGCAGTATTTT